Described below is a single TCR beta chain sequence and its context. Its specificity is unknown. The data derive from a study of CD8+CD57+ T cells in acquired aplastic anemia. In the study overall: Sorted CD4+ and CD8+ cells gave a mean 3.2 ug DNA, range roughly 0.18 to 30 ug. Healthy donor CD4+ cell samples had a mean of roughly 10 million reads.

Researchers used genomic DNA as the template to profile TCR beta VDJ and CDR3. TCRdb called the reads again in MiXCR, with one record for every CDR3 protein. The data show about 180,000 distinct CDR3 sequences, about half seen once. The CDR3 spans 16 residues. Trimming removed 3 bases from V and 4 bases from J; junction bases left unmatched: 3. Germline assignment: CDR1 SEHNR and CDR2 FQNEAQ (reference sequence). Overall study results and limits: Researchers reported that CD8+ Simpson's diversity was not significantly different in patients versus controls. Patients and controls shared twenty-nine CD8+ CDR3 sequences.

Sequences were obtained from sorted CD4+, CD8+, or CD8+CD57+ T cells (not recorded which) from PBMCs. This TCR was sampled from a human donor in good health. This chain links TRBV7-9 with TRBJ2-5; 15 nucleotides line up with TRBD2. CDR3 sequence reads: CASSFGLAGGTETQYF. The CDR3 DNA reads TGTGCCAGCAGCTTTGGACTAGCGGGAGGGACAGAGACCCAGTACTTC.